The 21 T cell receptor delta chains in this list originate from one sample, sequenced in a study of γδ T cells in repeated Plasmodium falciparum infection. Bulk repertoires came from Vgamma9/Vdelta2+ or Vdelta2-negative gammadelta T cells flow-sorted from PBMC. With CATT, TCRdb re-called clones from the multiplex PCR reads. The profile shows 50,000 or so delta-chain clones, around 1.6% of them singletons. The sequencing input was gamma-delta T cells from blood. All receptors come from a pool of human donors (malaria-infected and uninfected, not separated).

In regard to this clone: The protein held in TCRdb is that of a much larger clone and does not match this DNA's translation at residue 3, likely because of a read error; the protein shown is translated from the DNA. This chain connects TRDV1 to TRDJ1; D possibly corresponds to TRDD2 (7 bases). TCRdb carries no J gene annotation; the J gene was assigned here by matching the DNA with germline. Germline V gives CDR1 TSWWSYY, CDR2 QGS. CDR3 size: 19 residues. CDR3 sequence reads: CAPGEAFGFLPPPDAKLIF. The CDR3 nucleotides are TGTGCTCCTGGGGAAGCGTTCGGTTTCCTACCCCCGCCAGATGCCAAACTCATCTTT.

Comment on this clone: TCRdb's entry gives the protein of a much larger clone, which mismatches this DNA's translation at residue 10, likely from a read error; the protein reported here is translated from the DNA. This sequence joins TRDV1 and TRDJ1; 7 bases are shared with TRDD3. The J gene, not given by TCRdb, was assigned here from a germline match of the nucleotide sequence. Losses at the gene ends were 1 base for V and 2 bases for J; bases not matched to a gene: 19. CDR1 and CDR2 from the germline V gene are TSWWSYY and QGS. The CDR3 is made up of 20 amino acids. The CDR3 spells CALGERTSLLRGMVTDKLIF. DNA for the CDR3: TGTGCTCTTGGGGAACGAACATCCCTACTTAGGGGGATGGTAACCGATAAACTCATCTTT.

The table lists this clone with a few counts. This chain's CDR3 is CATPCWAKYTDKLIF. In nucleotides, the CDR3 is TGTGCCACGCCGTGCTGGGCGAAGTACACCGATAAACTCATCTTT. The gene calls are TRDV2 and TRDJ1; TRDD3 is a possible D gene (5 bases). V dropped 9 bases and J dropped 0 bases, with 19 bases sitting between them. The CDR3 length is 15 residues. Germline V gene sequence: CDR1 GEAIGNYY, CDR2 EKD.

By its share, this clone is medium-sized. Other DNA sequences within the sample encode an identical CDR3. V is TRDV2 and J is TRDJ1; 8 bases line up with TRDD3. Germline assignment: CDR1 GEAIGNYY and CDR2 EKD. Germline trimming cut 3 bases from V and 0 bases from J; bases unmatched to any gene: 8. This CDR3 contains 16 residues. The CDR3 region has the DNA TGTGCCTGTGACTCCCTTACTGGGGGTTACACCGATAAACTCATCTTT. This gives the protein CACDSLTGGYTDKLIF.

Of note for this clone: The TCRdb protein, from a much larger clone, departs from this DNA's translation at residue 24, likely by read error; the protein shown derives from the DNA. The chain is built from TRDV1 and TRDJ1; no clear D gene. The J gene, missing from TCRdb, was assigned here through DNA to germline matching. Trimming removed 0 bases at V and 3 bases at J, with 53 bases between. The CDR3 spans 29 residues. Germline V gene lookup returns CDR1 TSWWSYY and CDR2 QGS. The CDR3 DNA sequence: TGTGCTCTTGGGGAACTAGGCCCCCTTGAGAGTGGAACCGAAACGCCCAGTGCCCCCGCCGTCCGATATGCCGATAAACTCATCTTT. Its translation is CALGELGPLESGTETPSAPAVRYADKLIF.

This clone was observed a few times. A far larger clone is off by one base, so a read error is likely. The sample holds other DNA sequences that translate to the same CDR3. CDR3 sequence: CALGDPGILYTDKLIF. As DNA, the CDR3 is TGTGCTCTTGGAGATCCCGGCATCCTATACACCGATAAACTCATCTTT. V is TRDV1 and J is TRDJ1, with D perhaps matching TRDD2 (5 bases). The CDR3 totals 16 residues. Germline CDR1 TSWWSYY, CDR2 QGS. Trimming took off 6 bases at V and 0 bases at J, with 17 bases between the two ends.

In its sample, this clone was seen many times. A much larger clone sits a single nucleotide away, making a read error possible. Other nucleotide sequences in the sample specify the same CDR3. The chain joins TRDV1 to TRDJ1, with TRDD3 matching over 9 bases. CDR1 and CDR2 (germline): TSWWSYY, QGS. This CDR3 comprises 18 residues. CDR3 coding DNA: TGTGCTCTTGGGGAAGTGATCGGGGGGATACAGTACACCGATAAACTAATCTTT. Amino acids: CALGEVIGGIQYTDKLIF.

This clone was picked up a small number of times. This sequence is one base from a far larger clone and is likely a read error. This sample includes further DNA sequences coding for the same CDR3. CDR3 loop: CALGETHHGGWGILRGKLIF. The CDR3 DNA follows: TGTGCCCTTGGGGAGACCCACCACGGGGGTTGGGGGATACTGAGAGGTAAACTCATCTTT. The genes are TRDV1 and TRDJ1; 10 bases align to TRDD3. TCRdb is silent on the J gene; assignment here came from matching the DNA to germline. Germline assignment: CDR1 TSWWSYY and CDR2 QGS. This CDR3 is 20 amino acids long.

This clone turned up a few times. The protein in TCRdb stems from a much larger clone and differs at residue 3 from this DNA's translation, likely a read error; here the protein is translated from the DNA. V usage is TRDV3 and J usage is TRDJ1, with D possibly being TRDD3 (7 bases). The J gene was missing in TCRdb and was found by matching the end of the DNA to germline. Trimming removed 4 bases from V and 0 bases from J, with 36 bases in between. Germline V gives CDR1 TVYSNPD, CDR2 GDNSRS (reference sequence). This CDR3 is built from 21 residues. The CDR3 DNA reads TGTGCCTCTAGAGCGCCTTCCCCCCTGGGGGCCATATGGGCGTACACCGATAAACTCATCTTT. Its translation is CASRAPSPLGAIWAYTDKLIF.

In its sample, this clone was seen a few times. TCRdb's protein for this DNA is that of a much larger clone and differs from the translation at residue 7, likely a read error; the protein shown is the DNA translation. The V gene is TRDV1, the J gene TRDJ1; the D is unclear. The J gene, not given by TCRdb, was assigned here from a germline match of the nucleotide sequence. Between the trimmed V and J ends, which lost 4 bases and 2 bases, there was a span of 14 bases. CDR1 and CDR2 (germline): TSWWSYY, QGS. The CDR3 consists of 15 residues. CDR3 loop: CALGGPNRVTDKLIF. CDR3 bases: TGTGCTCTTGGGGGGCCGAACCGGGTTACCGATAAACTCATCTTT.

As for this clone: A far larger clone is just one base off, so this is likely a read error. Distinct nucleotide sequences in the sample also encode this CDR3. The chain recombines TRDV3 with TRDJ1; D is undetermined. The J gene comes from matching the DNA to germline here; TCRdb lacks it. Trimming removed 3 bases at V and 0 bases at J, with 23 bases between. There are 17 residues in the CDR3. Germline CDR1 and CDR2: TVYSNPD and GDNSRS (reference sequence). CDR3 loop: CAFRTTTPQFHTDKLIF. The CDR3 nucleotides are TGTGCCTTCCGAACGACTACGCCACAATTCCACACCGATAAACTCATCTTT.

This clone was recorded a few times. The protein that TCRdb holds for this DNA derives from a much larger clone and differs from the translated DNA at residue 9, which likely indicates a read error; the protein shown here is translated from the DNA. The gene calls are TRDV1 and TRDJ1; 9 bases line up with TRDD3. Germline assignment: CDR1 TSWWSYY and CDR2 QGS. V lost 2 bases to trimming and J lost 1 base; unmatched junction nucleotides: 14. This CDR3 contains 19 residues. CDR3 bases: TGTGCTCTTGGGGAATTCGGCATTCTCTGGGGGATCTTCACCGATAAACTCATCTTT. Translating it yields CALGEFGILWGIFTDKLIF.

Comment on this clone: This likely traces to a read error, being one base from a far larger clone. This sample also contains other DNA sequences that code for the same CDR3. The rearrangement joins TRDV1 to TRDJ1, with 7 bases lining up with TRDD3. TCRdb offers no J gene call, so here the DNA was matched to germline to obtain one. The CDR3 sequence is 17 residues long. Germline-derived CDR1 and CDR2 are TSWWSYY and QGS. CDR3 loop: CALGELNVWGFYDKLIF. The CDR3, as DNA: TGTGCTCTCGGGGAACTAAACGTCTGGGGGTTCTACGATAAACTCATCTTT.

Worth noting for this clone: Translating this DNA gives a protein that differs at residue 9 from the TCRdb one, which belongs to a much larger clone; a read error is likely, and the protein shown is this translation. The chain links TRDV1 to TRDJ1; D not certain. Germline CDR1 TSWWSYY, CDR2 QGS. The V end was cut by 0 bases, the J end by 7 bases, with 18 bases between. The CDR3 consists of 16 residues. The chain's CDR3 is CALGELIPRKEGKLIF. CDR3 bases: TGTGCTCTTGGGGAACTTATCCCCCGAAAGGAGGGTAAACTCATCTTT.

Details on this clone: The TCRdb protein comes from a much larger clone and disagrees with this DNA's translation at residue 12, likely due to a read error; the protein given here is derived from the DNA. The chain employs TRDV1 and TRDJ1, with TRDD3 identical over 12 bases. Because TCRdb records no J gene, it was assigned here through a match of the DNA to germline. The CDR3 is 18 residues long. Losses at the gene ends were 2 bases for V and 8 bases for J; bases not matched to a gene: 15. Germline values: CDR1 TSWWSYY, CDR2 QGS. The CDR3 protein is CALGETRTGGYPSTKLIF. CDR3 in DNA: TGTGCTCTTGGGGAAACTAGGACTGGGGGATACCCATCGACAAAACTCATCTTT.

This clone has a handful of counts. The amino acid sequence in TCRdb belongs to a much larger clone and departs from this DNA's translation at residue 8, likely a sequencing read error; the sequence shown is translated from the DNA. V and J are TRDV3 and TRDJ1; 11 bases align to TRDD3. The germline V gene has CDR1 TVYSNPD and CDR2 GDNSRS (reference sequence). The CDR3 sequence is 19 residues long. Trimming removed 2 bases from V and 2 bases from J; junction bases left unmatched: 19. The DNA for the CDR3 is TGTGCCTTTCGCCTTCCCCTACGTACTGGGGGATATCCGACCGATAAACTCATCTTT. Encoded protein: CAFRLPLRTGGYPTDKLIF.

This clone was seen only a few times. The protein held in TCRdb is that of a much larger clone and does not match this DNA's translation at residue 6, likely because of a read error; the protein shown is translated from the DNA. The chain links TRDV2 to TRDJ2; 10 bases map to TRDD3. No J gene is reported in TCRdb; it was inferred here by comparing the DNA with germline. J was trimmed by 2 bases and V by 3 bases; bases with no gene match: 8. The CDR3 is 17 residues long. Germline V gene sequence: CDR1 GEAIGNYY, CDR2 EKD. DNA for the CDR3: TGTGCCTGTGACGTCGGCTGGGGGATAAGGTTGACAGCACAACTCTTCTTT. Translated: CACDVGWGIRLTAQLFF.

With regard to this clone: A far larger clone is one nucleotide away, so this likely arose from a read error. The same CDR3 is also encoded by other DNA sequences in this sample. The CDR3 nucleotides read TGTGCTCTGAGGAAATGGGGGATTTATGGCACCGATAAACTCATCTTT. Encoded protein: CALRKWGIYGTDKLIF. The chain combines TRDV1 with TRDJ1; 8 bases map to TRDD3. J was trimmed by 1 base and V by 9 bases; bases with no gene match: 13. This CDR3 is 16 amino acids long. Germline-derived CDR1 and CDR2 are TSWWSYY and QGS.

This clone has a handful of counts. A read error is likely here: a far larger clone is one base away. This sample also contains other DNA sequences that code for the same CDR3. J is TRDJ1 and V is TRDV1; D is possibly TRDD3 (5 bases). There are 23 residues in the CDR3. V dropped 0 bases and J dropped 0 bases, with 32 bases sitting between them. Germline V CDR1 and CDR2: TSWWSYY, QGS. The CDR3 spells CALGELPLLRGGWDSAYTDKLIF. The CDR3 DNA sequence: TGTGCTCTTGGGGAACTTCCACTCCTGCGAGGGGGGTGGGATTCAGCGTACACCGATAAACTCATCTTT.

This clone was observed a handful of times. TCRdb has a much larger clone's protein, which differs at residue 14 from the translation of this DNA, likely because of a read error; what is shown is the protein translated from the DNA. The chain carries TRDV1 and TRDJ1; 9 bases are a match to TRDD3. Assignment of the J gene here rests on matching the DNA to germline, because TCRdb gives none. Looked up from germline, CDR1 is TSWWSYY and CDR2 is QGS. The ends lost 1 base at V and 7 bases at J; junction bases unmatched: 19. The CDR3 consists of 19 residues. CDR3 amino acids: CALGEPYVEGLGDARKLIF. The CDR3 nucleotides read TGTGCTCTTGGGGAACCCTACGTAGAGGGGCTGGGGGATGCCCGTAAACTCATCTTT.

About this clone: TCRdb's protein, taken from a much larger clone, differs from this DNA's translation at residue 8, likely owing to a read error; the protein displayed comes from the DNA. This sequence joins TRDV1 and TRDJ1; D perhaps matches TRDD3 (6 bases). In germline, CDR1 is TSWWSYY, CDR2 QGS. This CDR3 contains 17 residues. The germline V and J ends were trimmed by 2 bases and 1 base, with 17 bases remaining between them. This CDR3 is CALGELWVIRGTDKLIF. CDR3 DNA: TGTGCTCTTGGGGAATTATGGGTGATACGAGGCACCGATAAACTCATCTTT.